This entry describes one T cell receptor (beta chain). No antigen is known for it. Per germline, CDR1 DFQATT and CDR2 SNEGSKA (reference sequence). The germline V and J ends were trimmed by 4 bases and 3 bases, with 12 bases remaining between them. The CDR3 spans 13 residues. Described treatment: roughly ten-day PBMC culture with coronavirus spike peptide pools or control peptides (ViraFEST assay). These data are taken from a study of vaccination and CD4 T cells after COVID-19. About the study: Post-COVID draws followed diagnosis by a median roughly 99 days (range 35 to 161).

Oncomine TCR Beta short-read sequencing was applied to DNA from cultured CD4+ T cells. TCRdb ran MiXCR on the PCR reads and lists one entry per CDR3 protein. Here the sample spans some 13,000 distinct CDR3 sequences, roughly 56% being singletons. V usage is TRBV20-1 and J usage is TRBJ1-2; a possible D gene is TRBD1 (5 bases). This sequence originates from a human donor who had recovered from COVID-19. Source material: CD4+ T cells from blood, cultured in vitro. The CDR3 protein is CSATDSGDYGYTF. Here the CDR3 DNA reads TGCAGTGCTACCGACAGCGGTGACTATGGCTACACCTTC.